These 20 T cell receptor beta chains were all obtained from the same sample, sequenced in a study of T cell responses to AZD1222 COVID-19 vaccine. Clones were read by immunoSEQ multiplex PCR, and TCRdb kept only the in-frame ones, dropping some. In the table there are approximately 89,000 clones, approximately 90% of which are singletons. Sequenced material: peripheral blood, taken on day 0 of AZD1222 vaccination. The receptors were gathered from an adult in good health.

The chain joins TRBV19 to TRBJ2-2; tentatively, D is TRBD1 (6 bases). V lost 9 bases and J lost 5, with 10 bases in between. CDR3 length: 12 amino acids. Per the germline V gene, CDR1 is LNHDA and CDR2 is SQIVND (reference sequence). CDR3 loop: CARTGKTGELFF. In nucleotides, the CDR3 is TGTGCCAGAACAGGGAAAACCGGGGAGCTGTTTTTT. Full variable domain (rest looked up from reference TRBV19 and TRBJ2-2): DGGITQSPKYLFRKEGQNVTLSCEQNLNHDAMYWYRQDPGQGLRLIYYSQIVNDFQKGDIAEGYSVSREKKESFPLTVTSAQKNPTAFYLCARTGKTGELFFGEGSRLTVL.

The chain is built from TRBV2 and TRBJ1-6, with D perhaps matching TRBD1 (5 bases). V shed 6 bases and J shed 6 bases, with 12 bases lying between them. Germline V lookup: CDR1 SNHLY, CDR2 FYNNEI. This CDR3 comprises 14 residues. The CDR3 region has the DNA TGTGCCAGCAGGTCAGGGTTAAGTAATTCACCCCTCCACTTT. Its translation is CASRSGLSNSPLHF.

V usage is TRBV27 and J usage is TRBJ2-6; D gene uncertain. This CDR3 is built from 14 residues. V lost 5 bases to trimming and J lost 0 bases, with 5 bases between them. Germline CDR1 MNHEY, CDR2 SMNVEV (reference sequence). CDR3 nucleotides: TGTGCCAGCAGTCTCCGCTCTGGGGCCAACGTCCTGACTTTC. Its translation is CASSLRSGANVLTF.

The CDR3 sequence: CASIGLAGVLYEQFF. For the CDR3, the DNA is TGTGCCAGCATTGGACTAGCGGGAGTATTGTATGAGCAGTTCTTC. J is TRBJ2-1 and V is TRBV27, with TRBD2 matching 13 bases. Germline loops: CDR1 MNHEY, CDR2 SMNVEV (reference sequence). The V and J ends lost 7 bases and 8 bases, in that order; junction bases with no gene match: 8. The CDR3 covers 15 residues.

The chain is built from TRBV28 and TRBJ2-1, with TRBD2 identical over 11 bases. J gave up 5 bases and V 4 bases, and 7 bases lay outside the gene matches. Germline loops: CDR1 MDHEN, CDR2 SYDVKM. The CDR3 length is 16 residues. CDR3 sequence (DNA): TGTGCCAGCAGTTCCCCGACTAGCGGGGCTAACAATGAGCAGTTCTTC. Protein: CASSSPTSGANNEQFF.

The chain uses TRBV28 and TRBJ2-2; D is unresolved. Germline CDR1 MDHEN, CDR2 SYDVKM. Trimming pared 7 bases from V and 0 bases from J, leaving 6 bases between. There are 13 residues in the CDR3. The CDR3 reads CASTTTNTGELFF. CDR3 bases: TGTGCCAGCACCACGACGAACACCGGGGAGCTGTTTTTT. The whole variable domain, filled in from reference TRBV28 and TRBJ2-2, reads DVKVTQSSRYLVKRTGEKVFLECVQDMDHENMFWYRQDPGLGLRLIYFSYDVKMKEKGDIPEGYSVSREKKERFSLILESASTNQTSMYLCASTTTNTGELFFGEGSRLTVL.

On this clone itself: At one of its ends the junction is not consistent with the germline gene, which may arise from a read error. The rearrangement links TRBV7-7 to TRBJ2-3; 9 bases are a match to TRBD2. Germline assignment: CDR1 SSHAT and CDR2 FNYEAQ (reference sequence). The CDR3 is 16 residues long. The CDR3 DNA reads TGTGCTAGCAGCCCTAATAGCGGGAGAGGGACAGATACGCAGTATTTT. This codes for CASSPNSGRGTDTQYF.

This clone was seen just once. The rearrangement uses TRBV14 and TRBJ2-3; a possible D gene is TRBD2 (6 bases). Trimming shortened V by 2 bases and J by 5 bases, and 11 bases separated the two germline ends. The CDR3 is 14 residues long. Germline lookup yields CDR1 SGHDN and CDR2 FVKESK. Written as DNA, the CDR3 is TGTGCCAGCAGCCAACCGACTAGAGGAGATACGCAGTATTTT. This codes for CASSQPTRGDTQYF.

V gene TRBV5-5 combines with J gene TRBJ2-7, with TRBD2 matching 12 bases. The CDR3 runs to 15 residues. V shed 4 bases, J shed 3 bases, and the junction held 5 bases outside the gene matches. Germline CDR1 reads SGHKS; CDR2 reads YYEKEE (reference sequence). CDR3 in DNA: TGTGCCAGCAGCCGCGGACTAGCGGGGAACTACGAGCAGTACTTC. Protein product: CASSRGLAGNYEQYF. The entire variable domain, with the rest obtained from reference TRBV5-5 and TRBJ2-7, is as follows: DAGVTQSPTHLIKTRGQQVTLRCSPISGHKSVSWYQQVLGQGPQFIFQYYEKEERGRGNFPDRFSARQFPNYSSELNVNALLLGDSALYLCASSRGLAGNYEQYFGPGTRLTVT.

V gene TRBV19 combines with J gene TRBJ2-2; weak D call: TRBD1 (6 bases). The V gene's germline CDR1 is LNHDA and CDR2 SQIVND (reference sequence). V lost 6 bases and J lost 2, with 16 bases in between. The CDR3 covers 16 residues. The CDR3 nucleotides are TGTGCCAGTAGCCGCCAGAGGACAGTAAACACCGGGGAGCTGTTTTTT. This translates into CASSRQRTVNTGELFF.

The rearrangement joins TRBV28 to TRBJ2-2, with 11 bases fitting TRBD2. Germline V CDR1 and CDR2: MDHEN, SYDVKM. The CDR3 has 14 amino acids. The CDR3 spells CGVLGLADTGELFF. Written as DNA, the CDR3 is TGTGGAGTTTTGGGACTAGCGGACACCGGGGAGCTGTTTTTT.

This chain links TRBV19 with TRBJ2-5; 8 bases agree with TRBD2. CDR1 is LNHDA and CDR2 is SQIVND in the germline V gene (reference sequence). The CDR3 runs to 15 residues. V lost 5 bases and J lost 3; bases outside the gene matches: 8. This chain's CDR3 is CASSLGGTREETQYF. CDR3 nucleotide sequence: TGTGCCAGTAGTCTTGGTGGGACTAGAGAAGAGACCCAGTACTTC.

V usage is TRBV7-9 and J usage is TRBJ2-1; 8 nucleotides match TRBD1. In germline, CDR1 is SEHNR, CDR2 FQNEAQ (reference sequence). The CDR3 runs 15 residues. Trimming cost V 5 bases and J 6 bases; bases outside gene matches: 9. CDR3 nucleotides: TGTGCCAGCAGCCCAACAGGGGGTCTCTTCAATGAGCAGTTCTTC. The encoded protein is CASSPTGGLFNEQFF.

The V call is TRBV24-1, the J call TRBJ2-3, with TRBD2 matching 8 bases. The V segment lost 7 bases and the J segment 6 bases; nucleotides outside the gene matches: 14. Germline-derived CDR1 and CDR2 are KGHDR and SFDVKD. The CDR3 totals 16 residues. The DNA for the CDR3 is TGTGCCACCAGCAAGACCGGGAGGGGCAACGGGGATACGCAGTATTTT. It translates to CATSKTGRGNGDTQYF.

The rearrangement uses TRBV28 and TRBJ1-1; tentatively, D is TRBD1 (6 bases). Germline values: CDR1 MDHEN, CDR2 SYDVKM. CDR3 size: 16 residues. Trimming shortened V by 5 bases and J by 1 base, and 17 bases separated the two germline ends. DNA for the CDR3: TGTGCCAGCAGTCCCTACCGGGGGGCCGGGAACACTGAAGCTTTCTTT. It specifies CASSPYRGAGNTEAFF.

The CDR3 bases are TGTGCCAGCAGCCAATTACAGGGGCCTTACAATGAGCAGTTCTTC. It codes for CASSQLQGPYNEQFF. This chain joins TRBV3-1 (or the pseudogene TRBV3-2) and TRBJ2-1; 7 positions match TRBD1. There are 15 residues in the CDR3. V gave up 2 bases and J gave up 4 bases; unmatched junction bases: 5. CDR1 is LGHDT, CDR2 YNNKEL, per germline (reference sequence).

This chain connects TRBV7-9 to TRBJ1-1; 8 nucleotides agree with TRBD1. Germline values: CDR1 SEHNR, CDR2 FQNEAQ (reference sequence). V trimming: 2 bases; J trimming: 5 bases; junction bases outside the gene matches: 4. This CDR3 is built from 14 residues. The CDR3 region has the DNA TGTGCCAGCAGCTTACAGGGGGCGAGTACTGAAGCTTTCTTT. Its translation is CASSLQGASTEAFF. Using reference TRBV7-9 and TRBJ1-1 for the parts outside the CDR3, the full variable domain is DTGVSQNPRHKITKRGQNVTFRCDPISEHNRLYWYRQTLGQGPEFLTYFQNEAQLEKSRLLSDRFSAERPKGSFSTLEIQRTEQGDSAMYLCASSLQGASTEAFFGQGTRLTVV.

The chain links TRBV1 to TRBJ2-7; the table calls TRBD2, which could not be checked here. TRBV1 is tagged as a pseudogene. The CDR3 consists of 22 residues. As DNA, the CDR3 is TGCACCAGCAGCCAGAAGGGAAGACGCGTCTTAGGGACTAGCGGGAACTTCTACGAGCAGTACTTC. Its protein is CTSSQKGRRVLGTSGNFYEQYF.

This clone was recorded once. The gene calls are TRBV6-5 and TRBJ2-1; 10 positions match TRBD2. The J segment lost 8 bases and the V segment lost 2 bases, leaving 6 bases of the junction unmatched. This CDR3 is built from 15 residues. Germline values: CDR1 MNHEY, CDR2 SVGAGI. CDR3 nucleotide sequence: TGTGCCAGCAGTTACGTTAGCGGGAGGATCCATGAGCAGTTCTTC. Its protein is CASSYVSGRIHEQFF.

The chain recombines TRBV28 with TRBJ1-1; no reliable D call. V was clipped by 7 bases and J by 1 base, with 16 bases between them. The CDR3 loop spans 15 amino acids. CDR1 MDHEN and CDR2 SYDVKM come from the germline V gene. In nucleotides, the CDR3 is TGTGCCAGCACGGCCTCGTCGGGCGGGAACACTGAAGCTTTCTTT. Protein product: CASTASSGGNTEAFF.